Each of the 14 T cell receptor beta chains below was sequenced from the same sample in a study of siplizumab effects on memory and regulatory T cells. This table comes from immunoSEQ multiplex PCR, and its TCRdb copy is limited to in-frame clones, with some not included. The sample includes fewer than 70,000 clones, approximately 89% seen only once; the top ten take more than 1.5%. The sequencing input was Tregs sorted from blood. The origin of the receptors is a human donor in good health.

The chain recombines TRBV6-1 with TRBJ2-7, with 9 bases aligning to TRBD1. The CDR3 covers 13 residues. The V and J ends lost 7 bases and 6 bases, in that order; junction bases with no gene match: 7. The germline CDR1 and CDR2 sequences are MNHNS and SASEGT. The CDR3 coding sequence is TGTGCCAGCAAAGGGACAGGGAGGGCCGAGCAGTACTTC. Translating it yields CASKGTGRAEQYF.

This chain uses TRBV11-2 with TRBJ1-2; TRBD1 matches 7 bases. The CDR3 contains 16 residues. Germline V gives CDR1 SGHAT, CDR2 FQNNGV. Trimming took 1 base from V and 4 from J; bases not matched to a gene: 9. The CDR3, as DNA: TGTGCCAGCAGCTTAGGGGCAGGGGGAGGGATCTATGGCTACACCTTC. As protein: CASSLGAGGGIYGYTF.

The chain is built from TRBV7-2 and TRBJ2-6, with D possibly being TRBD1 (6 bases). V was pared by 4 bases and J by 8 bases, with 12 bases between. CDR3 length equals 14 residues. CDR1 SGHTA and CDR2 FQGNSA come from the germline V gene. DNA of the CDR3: TGTGCCAGCAGCTCGGTAGGGGGTCCCAACGTCCTGACTTTC. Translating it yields CASSSVGGPNVLTF.

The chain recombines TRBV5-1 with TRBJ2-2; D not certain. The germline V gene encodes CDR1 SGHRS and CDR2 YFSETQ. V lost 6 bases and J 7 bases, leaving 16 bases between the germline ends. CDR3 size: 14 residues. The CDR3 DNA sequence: TGCGCCAGCATCCATCAGCCGGCGGTCGGGGAGCTGTTTTTT. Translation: CASIHQPAVGELFF.

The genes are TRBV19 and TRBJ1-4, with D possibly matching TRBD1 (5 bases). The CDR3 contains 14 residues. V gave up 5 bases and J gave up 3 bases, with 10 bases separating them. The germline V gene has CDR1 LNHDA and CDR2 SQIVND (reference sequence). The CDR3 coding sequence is TGTGCCAGTAGTTCACGGGGGGCTAATGAAAAACTGTTTTTT. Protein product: CASSSRGANEKLFF.

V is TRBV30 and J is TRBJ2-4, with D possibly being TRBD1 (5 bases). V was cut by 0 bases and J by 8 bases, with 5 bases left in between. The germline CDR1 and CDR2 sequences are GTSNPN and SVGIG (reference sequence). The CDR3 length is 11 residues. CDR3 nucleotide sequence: TGTGCCTGGAGTGTAGGGGACATTCAGTACTTC. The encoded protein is CAWSVGDIQYF.

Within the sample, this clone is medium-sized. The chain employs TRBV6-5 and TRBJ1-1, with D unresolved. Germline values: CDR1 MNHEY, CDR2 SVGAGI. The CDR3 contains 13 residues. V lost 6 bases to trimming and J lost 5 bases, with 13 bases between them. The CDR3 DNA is TGTGCCAGCAGCTACAGACTTCCGACTGAAGCTTTCTTT. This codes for CASSYRLPTEAFF.

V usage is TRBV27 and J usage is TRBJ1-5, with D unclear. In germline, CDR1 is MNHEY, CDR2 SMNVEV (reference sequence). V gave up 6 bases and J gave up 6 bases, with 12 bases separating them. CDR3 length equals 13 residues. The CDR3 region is CASRRSRLQPQHF. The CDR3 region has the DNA TGTGCCAGCAGGCGAAGCCGTCTTCAGCCCCAGCATTTT.

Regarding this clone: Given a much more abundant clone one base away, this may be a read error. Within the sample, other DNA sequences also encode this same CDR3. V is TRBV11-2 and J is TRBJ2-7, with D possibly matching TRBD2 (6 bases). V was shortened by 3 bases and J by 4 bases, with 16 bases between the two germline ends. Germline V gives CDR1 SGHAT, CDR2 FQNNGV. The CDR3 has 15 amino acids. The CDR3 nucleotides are TGTGCCAGCAGCTTCGGGACGGGGGACCAATACGAGCAGTACTTC. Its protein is CASSFGTGDQYEQYF.

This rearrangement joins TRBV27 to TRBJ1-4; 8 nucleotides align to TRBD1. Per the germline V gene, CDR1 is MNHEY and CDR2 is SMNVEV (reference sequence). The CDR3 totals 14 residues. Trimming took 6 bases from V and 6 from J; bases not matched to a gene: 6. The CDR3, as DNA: TGTGCCAGCAGGAACAGGGGGGCGTATGAAAAACTGTTTTTT. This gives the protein CASRNRGAYEKLFF.

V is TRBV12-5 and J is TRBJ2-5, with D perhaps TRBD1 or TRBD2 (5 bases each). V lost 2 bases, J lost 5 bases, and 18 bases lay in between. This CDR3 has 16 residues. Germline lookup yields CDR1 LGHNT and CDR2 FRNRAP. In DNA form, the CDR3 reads TGTGCTAGTGGTTTGACACGGGGTTCAGGGCAGGAGACCCAGTACTTC. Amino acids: CASGLTRGSGQETQYF.

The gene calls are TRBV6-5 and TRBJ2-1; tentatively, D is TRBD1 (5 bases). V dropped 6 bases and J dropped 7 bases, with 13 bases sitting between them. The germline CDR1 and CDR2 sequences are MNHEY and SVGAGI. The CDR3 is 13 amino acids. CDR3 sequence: CASSSRAGNEQFF. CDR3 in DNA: TGTGCCAGCAGCTCCAGGGCTGGGAATGAGCAGTTCTTC.

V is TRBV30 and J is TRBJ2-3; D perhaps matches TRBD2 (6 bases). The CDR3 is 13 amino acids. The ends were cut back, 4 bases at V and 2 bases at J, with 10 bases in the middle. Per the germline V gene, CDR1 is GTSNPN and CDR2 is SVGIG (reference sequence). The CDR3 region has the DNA TGTGCCTGGAAGGCGGGATACACAGATACGCAGTATTTT. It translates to CAWKAGYTDTQYF.

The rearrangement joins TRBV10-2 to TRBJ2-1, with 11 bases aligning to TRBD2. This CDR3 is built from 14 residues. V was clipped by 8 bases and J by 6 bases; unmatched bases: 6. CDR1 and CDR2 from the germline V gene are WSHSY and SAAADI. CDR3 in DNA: TGCGCCAGCTCTAATAGCGGGAGGGCCAATGAGCAGTTCTTC. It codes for CASSNSGRANEQFF.